Listed here is a single T cell receptor (beta chain). Its antigen is unknown. This sample is drawn from a study of a mutant IDH1 vaccine in newly diagnosed glioma. Time point reported: week 35, safety follow-up. With topical imiquimod, each dose of the vaccine consisted of 300 ug of mutant IDH1 20-mer peptide. TCRdb's copy holds only in-frame clones and misses some; the assay was immunoSEQ multiplex PCR. The table includes about 41,000 clones, 80% to 90% detected once. Germline CDR1 reads KGHSH; CDR2 reads LQKENI. The ends were cut back, 6 bases at V and 4 bases at J, with 15 bases in the middle. The CDR3 is made up of 14 amino acids.

The sequenced sample was PBMCs, obtained from a glioma patient whose treatment included an IDH1 peptide vaccine. The source is a man aged 35-49 years with glioma. V gene TRBV18 combines with J gene TRBJ1-2; perhaps TRBD1 as D (6 bases). The CDR3 sequence: CASSLEQGRYGYTF. The CDR3 nucleotides read TGTGCCAGCTCCCTCGAACAGGGACGCTATGGCTACACCTTC.